This is a list of T cell receptor beta chains from one sample in a study of T cell responses to AZD1222 COVID-19 vaccine. The repertoire was sequenced with immunoSEQ multiplex PCR; TCRdb's copy has only in-frame clones and lacks some. The sample yields 150,000 to 200,000 clones, approximately 94% seen once. Source: peripheral blood, taken on day 0 of AZD1222 vaccination. These TCRs come from an adult in good health. The CDR3 runs from the conserved cysteine through the conserved F or W.

v_call	j_call	cdr3_aa
TRBV5-6	TRBJ2-2	CASIEGTGQSGELFF
TRBV5-1	TRBJ2-1	CASSAETSGTYNEQFF
TRBV10-3	TRBJ1-6	CAIRRQAAEYNSPLHF
TRBV27	TRBJ1-1	CASSVTGYTEAFF
TRBV7-9	TRBJ2-1	CASSLREAYNEQFF
TRBV6-4	TRBJ1-5	CASGGTGVRNQPQHF
TRBV2	TRBJ2-1	CASSATSGNNNEQFF
TRBV5-1	TRBJ1-6	CASSMKGQGSSPLHF
TRBV12-3/TRBV12-4	TRBJ1-2	CASRTHYGYTF
TRBV7-9	TRBJ2-3	CASSTRTGSTDTQYF
TRBV6-5	TRBJ2-5	CASSSGGGQETQYF
TRBV19	TRBJ2-2	CASSETAGSPTGELFF
TRBV21-1	TRBJ1-2	CASSPLRARVGYTF
TRBV12-5	TRBJ1-2	CASSAGTPIYGYTF
TRBV28	TRBJ1-3	CASGRDEHSGNTIYF
TRBV7-9	TRBJ1-5	CASSLEQGPQHF
TRBV28	TRBJ1-2	CATLANYGYTF
TRBV7-9	TRBJ2-7	CASSLDGGRARGEQYF
TRBV29-1	TRBJ2-1	CSVEEVSSYNEQFF
TRBV29-1	TRBJ2-3	CSVFGTAVSTDTQYF
TRBV7-2	TRBJ2-3	CASSLSSGKGTDTQYF
TRBV27	TRBJ2-7	CASVEGGEQYF
TRBV24-1	TRBJ2-7	CATGTSVYEQYF